This T cell receptor beta chain is from a study of cytomegalovirus exposure and HLA in healthy donors. CDR1 is MNHEY and CDR2 is SMNVEV in the germline V gene (reference sequence). Trimming took 5 bases from V and 5 from J, leaving 13 bases between them. CDR3 size: 14 residues. With 60 Vbeta and 13 Jbeta primers, the PCR was carried out. In the original workflow: Later reanalysis found around 74 million unique TCR beta chains, around 10 million of them shared. Here immunoSEQ multiplex PCR was the method, and the copy in TCRdb shows in-frame clones only, minus some. D and trimming were read from the DNA, whereas the V and J calls and clone size are those reported in that table. This sample's table has roughly 84,000 clones.

Sequences were obtained from PBMCs. The V and J genes are TRBV27 and TRBJ2-1; D is possibly TRBD2 (6 bases). This receptor was identified in a man aged 45-60 years in good health and CMV-seronegative. The CDR3 sequence is CASSIKRVDNEQFF. CDR3 in DNA: TGTGCCAGCAGTATCAAGCGGGTCGACAATGAGCAGTTCTTC.